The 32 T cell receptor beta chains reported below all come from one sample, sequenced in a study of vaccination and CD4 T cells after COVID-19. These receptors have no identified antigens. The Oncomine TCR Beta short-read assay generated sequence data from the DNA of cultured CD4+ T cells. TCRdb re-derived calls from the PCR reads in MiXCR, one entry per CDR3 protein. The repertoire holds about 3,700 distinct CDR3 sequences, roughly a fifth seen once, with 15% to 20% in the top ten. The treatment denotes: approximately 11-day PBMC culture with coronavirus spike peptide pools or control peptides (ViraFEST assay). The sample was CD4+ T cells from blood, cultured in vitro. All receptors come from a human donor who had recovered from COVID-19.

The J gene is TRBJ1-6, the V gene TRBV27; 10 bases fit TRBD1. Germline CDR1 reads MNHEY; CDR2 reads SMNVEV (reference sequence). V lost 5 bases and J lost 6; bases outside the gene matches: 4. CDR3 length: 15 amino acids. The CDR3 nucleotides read TGTGCCAGCAGTCCATGGGACAGGGGTAATTCACCCCTCCACTTT. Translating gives CASSPWDRGNSPLHF.

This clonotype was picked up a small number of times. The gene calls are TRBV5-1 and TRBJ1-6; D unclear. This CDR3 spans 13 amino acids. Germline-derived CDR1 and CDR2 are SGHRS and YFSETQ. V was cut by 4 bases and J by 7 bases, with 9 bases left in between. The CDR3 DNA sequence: TGCGCCAGCAGCCCGGGTTCCAATTCACCCCTCCACTTT. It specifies CASSPGSNSPLHF.

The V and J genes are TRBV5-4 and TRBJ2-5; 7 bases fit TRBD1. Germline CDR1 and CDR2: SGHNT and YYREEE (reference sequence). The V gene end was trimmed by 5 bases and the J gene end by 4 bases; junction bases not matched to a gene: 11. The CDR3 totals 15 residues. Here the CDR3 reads CASRMKGAPRETQYF. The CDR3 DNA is TGTGCCAGCAGGATGAAGGGGGCCCCCCGAGAGACCCAGTACTTC.

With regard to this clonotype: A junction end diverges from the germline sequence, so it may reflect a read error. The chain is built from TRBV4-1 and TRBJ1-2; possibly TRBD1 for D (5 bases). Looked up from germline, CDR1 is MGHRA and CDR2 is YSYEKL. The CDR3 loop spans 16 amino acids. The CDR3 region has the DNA TGCGCCAGCAGCCATCTTGAGACAGCTCAGGGCTATGGCCACACCTTC. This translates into CASSHLETAQGYGHTF.

CDR3: CSLLGGALEDEQFF. DNA of the CDR3: TGCAGTCTTCTCGGGGGGGCCCTTGAGGATGAGCAGTTCTTC. The chain has TRBV20-1 and TRBJ2-1, with TRBD2 matching 8 bases. Trimming at V came to 8 bases and at J to 8 bases, leaving 14 bases not matched to a gene. This CDR3 has 14 residues. Germline V CDR1 and CDR2: DFQATT, SNEGSKA (reference sequence).

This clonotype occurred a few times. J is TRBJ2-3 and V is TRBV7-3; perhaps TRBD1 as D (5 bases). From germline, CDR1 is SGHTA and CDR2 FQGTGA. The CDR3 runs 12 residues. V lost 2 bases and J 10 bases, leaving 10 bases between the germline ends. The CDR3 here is CASSLGGAAQYF. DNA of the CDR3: TGTGCCAGCAGCTTAGGTGGGGCTGCGCAGTATTTT.

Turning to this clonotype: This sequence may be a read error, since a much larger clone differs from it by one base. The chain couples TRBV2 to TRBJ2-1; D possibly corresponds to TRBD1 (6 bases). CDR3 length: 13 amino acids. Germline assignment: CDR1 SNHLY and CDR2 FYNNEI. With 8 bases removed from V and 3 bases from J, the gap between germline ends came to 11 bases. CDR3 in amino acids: CASQNRVYNEQFF. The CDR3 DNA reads TGTGCCAGCCAAAACAGGGTCTACAATGAGCAGTTCTTC.

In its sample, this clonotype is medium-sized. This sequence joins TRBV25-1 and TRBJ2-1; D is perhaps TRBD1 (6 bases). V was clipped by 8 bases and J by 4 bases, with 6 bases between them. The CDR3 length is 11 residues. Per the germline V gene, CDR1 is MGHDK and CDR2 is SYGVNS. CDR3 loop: CASDRYNEQFF. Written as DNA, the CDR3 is TGTGCCAGCGACAGGTACAATGAGCAGTTCTTC.

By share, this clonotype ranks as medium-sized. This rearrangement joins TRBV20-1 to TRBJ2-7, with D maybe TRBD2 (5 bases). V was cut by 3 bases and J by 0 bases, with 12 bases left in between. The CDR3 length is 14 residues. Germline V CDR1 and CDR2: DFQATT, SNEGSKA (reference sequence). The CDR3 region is CSASSPRDSYEQYF. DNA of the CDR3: TGCAGTGCTAGCTCCCCCCGGGACTCCTACGAGCAGTACTTC.

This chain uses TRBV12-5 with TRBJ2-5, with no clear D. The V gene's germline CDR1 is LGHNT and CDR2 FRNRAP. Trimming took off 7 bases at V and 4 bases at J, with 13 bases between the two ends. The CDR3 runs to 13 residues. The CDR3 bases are TGTGCTAGTGCCCCTGAGCCTGGAGAGACCCAGTACTTC. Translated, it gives CASAPEPGETQYF.

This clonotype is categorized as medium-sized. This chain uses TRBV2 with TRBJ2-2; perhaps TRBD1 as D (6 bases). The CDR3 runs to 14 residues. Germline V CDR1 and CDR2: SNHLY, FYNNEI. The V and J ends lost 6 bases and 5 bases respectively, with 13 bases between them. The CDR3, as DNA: TGTGCCAGCAGACAACAGGGAAGGACCGGGGAGCTGTTTTTT. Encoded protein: CASRQQGRTGELFF.

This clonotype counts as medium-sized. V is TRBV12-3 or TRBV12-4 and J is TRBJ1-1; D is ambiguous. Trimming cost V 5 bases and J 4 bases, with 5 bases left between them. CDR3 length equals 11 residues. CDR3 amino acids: CASSLSTEAFF. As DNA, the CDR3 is TGTGCCAGCAGTCTTTCCACTGAAGCTTTCTTT.

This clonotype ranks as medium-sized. The CDR3 coding sequence is TGTGCCAGTAGTTTCCACCCGACAGGGGGGAACACTGAAGCTTTCTTT. It specifies CASSFHPTGGNTEAFF. The chain employs TRBV19 and TRBJ1-1; 9 bases align to TRBD1. V trimming: 5 bases; J trimming: 1 base; junction bases outside the gene matches: 8. The CDR3 has 16 residues. From germline, CDR1 is LNHDA and CDR2 SQIVND (reference sequence).

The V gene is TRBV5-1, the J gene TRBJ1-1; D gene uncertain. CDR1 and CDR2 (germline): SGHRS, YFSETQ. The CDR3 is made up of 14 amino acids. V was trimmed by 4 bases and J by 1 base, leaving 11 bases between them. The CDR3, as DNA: TGCGCCAGCAGCCTCCAGCCACAGAACACTGAAGCTTTCTTT. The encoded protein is CASSLQPQNTEAFF.

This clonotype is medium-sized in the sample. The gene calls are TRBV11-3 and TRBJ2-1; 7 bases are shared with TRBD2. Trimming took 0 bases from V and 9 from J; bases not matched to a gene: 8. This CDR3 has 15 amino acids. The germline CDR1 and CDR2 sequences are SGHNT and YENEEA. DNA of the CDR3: TGTGCCAGCAGCTTAGAGGCAGGGAGGGTCAGTGAGCAGTTCTTC. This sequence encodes CASSLEAGRVSEQFF.

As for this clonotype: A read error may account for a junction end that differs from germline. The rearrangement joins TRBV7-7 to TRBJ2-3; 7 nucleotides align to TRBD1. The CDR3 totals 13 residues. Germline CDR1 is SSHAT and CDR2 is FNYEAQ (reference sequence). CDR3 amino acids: CASSRRQGDTQYF. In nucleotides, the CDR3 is TGTGCTAGCAGCCGAAGACAGGGAGATACGCAGTATTTT.

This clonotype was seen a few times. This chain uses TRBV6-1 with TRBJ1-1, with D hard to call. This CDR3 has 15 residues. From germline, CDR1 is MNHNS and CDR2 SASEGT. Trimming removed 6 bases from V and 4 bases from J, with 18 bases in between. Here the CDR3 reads CASRYTTTASTEAFF. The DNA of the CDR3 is TGTGCCAGCAGATATACGACGACTGCCTCCACTGAAGCTTTCTTT.

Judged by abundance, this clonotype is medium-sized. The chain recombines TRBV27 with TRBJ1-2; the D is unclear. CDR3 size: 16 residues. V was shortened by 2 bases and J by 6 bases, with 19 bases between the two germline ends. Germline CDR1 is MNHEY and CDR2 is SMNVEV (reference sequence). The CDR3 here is CASSLRTPTGSHGYTF. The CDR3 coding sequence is TGTGCCAGCAGTTTACGAACCCCGACCGGGAGTCATGGCTACACCTTC.

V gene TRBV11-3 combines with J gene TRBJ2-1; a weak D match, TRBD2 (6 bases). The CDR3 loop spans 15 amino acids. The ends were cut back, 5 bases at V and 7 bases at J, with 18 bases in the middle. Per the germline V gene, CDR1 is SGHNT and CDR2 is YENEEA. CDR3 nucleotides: TGTGCCAGCAGCCCCGGGACGGCGGGGTGGAATGAGCAGTTCTTC. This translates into CASSPGTAGWNEQFF.

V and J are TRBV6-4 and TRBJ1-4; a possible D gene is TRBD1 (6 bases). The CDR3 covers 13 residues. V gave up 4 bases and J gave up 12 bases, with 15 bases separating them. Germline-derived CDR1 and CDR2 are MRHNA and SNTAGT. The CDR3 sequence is CASSGLGGRELFF. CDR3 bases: TGTGCCAGCAGTGGCCTAGGGGGGAGAGAACTGTTTTTT.

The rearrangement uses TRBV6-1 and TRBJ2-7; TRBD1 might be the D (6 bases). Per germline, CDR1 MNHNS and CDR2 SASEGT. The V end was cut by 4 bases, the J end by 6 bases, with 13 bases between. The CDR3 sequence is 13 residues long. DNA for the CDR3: TGTGCCAGCAGTGTACAGGGTTACGGCGAGCAGTACTTC. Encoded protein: CASSVQGYGEQYF.

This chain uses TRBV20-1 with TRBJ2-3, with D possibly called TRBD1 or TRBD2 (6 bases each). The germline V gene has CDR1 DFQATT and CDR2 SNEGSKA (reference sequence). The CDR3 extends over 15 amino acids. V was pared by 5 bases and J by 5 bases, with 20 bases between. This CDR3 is CSARRVRGARDTQYF. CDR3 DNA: TGCAGTGCTCGACGAGTGAGGGGGGCCCGAGATACGCAGTATTTT.

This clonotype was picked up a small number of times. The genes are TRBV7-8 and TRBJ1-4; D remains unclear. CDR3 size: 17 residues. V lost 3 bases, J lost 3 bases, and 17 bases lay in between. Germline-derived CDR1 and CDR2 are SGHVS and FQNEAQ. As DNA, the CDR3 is TGTGCCAGCAGCTTGGTGGTTGGGGAGCCCGCTAATGAAAAACTGTTTTTT. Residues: CASSLVVGEPANEKLFF.

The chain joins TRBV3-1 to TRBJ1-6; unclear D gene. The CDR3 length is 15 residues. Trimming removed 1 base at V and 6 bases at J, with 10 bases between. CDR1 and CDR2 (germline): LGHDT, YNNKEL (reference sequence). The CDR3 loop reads CASSQVPAFNSPLHF. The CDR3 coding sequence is TGTGCCAGCAGCCAAGTCCCGGCATTTAATTCACCCCTCCACTTT.

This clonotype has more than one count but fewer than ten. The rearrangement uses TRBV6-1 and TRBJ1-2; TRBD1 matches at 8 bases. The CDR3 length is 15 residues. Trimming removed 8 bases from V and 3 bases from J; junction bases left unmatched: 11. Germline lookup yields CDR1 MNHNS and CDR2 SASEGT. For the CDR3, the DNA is TGTGCCAGCCTTCGGACAGGGAATTTTCACTATGGCTACACCTTC. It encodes CASLRTGNFHYGYTF.

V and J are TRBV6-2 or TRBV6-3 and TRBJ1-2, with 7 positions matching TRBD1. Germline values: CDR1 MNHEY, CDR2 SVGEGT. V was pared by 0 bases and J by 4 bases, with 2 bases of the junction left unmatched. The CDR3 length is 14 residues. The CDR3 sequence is CASSYSNRGYGYTF. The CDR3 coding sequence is TGTGCCAGCAGTTACTCGAACAGGGGCTATGGCTACACCTTC.

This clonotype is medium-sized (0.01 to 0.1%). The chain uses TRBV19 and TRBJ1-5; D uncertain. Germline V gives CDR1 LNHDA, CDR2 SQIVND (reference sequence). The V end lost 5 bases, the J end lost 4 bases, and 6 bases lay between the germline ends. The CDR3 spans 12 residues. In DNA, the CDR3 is TGTGCCAGTAGTTTCCGTAATCAGCCCCAGCATTTT. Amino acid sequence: CASSFRNQPQHF.

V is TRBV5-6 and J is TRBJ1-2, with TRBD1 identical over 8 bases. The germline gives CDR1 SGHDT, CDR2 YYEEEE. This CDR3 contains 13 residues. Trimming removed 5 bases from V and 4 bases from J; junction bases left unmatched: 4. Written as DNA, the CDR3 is TGTGCCAGCAGGCCGGACAGGGTCTATGGCTACACCTTC. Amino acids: CASRPDRVYGYTF.

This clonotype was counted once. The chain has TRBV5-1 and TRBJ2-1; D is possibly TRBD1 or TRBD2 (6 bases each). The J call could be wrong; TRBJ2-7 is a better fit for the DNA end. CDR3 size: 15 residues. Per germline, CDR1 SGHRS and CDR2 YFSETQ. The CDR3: CASSSGGRGSYEQYF. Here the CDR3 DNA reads TGCGCCAGCAGCTCCGGGGGCAGGGGCAGCTACGAGCAGTACTTC.

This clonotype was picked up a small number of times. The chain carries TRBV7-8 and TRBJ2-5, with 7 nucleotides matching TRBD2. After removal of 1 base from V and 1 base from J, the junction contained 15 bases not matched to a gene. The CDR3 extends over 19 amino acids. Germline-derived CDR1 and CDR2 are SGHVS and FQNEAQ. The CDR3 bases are TGTGCCAGCAGCTTAGTTAATTATCGGCGGGGGAGCCCCCAAGAGACCCAGTACTTC. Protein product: CASSLVNYRRGSPQETQYF.

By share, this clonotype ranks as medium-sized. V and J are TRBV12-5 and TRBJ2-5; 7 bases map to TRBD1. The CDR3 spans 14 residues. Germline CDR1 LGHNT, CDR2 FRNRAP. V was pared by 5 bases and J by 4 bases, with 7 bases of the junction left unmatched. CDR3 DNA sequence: TGTGCTAGTGGTCCTCCATCAGGGGGAGAGACCCAGTACTTC. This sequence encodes CASGPPSGGETQYF.

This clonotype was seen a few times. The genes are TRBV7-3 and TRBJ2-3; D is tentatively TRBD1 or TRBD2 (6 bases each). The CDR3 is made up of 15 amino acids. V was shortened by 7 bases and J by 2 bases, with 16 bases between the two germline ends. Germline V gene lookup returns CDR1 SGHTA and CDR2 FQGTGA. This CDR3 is CASTREGGDTDTQYF. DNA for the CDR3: TGTGCCAGCACCCGCGAGGGGGGAGACACAGATACGCAGTATTTT.